This passage covers 11 T cell receptor beta chains from one sample sequenced in a study of T cells in Graves' hyperthyroidism and ophthalmopathy. Amplified TCR beta CDR3 regions derived from RNA transcripts. The HTBI primer set was used in a first-round RT-PCR of the TCR CDR3. TCRdb reanalysed the multiplex PCR reads using MiXCR and keeps one entry per CDR3 protein. The data hold hundreds of thousands of distinct CDR3 sequences, with just under 20% observed a single time. Sample: blood. These receptors all stem from a man aged 40-49 years with Graves' ophthalmopathy.

This clonotype has only a few counts. The CDR3 spells CASSQRLRGPYGYTF. CDR3 nucleotide sequence: TGCGCCAGCAGCCAACGGTTGCGGGGCCCCTATGGCTACACCTTC. This chain uses TRBV4-1 with TRBJ1-2; D possibly corresponds to TRBD1 (5 bases). The CDR3 covers 15 residues. Germline CDR1 MGHRA, CDR2 YSYEKL. Trimming took 2 bases from V and 4 from J, leaving 14 bases between them.

This clonotype was seen ten or more times. The chain has TRBV3-1 and TRBJ2-3; either TRBD1 or TRBD2 may supply D (5 bases each). Germline V gives CDR1 LGHDT, CDR2 YNNKEL (reference sequence). Trimming took 2 bases from V and 5 from J, leaving 11 bases between them. The CDR3 length is 14 residues. This chain's CDR3 is CASSQRDAEDTQYF. CDR3 nucleotides: TGTGCCAGCAGCCAAAGGGACGCCGAAGATACGCAGTATTTT.

Concerning this clonotype itself: Being one base from a much bigger clone, this may be a read error. The chain carries TRBV5-1 and TRBJ1-1; D is unresolved. The CDR3 has 13 amino acids. The germline gives CDR1 SGHRS, CDR2 YFSETQ. In DNA form, the CDR3 reads TGCGGCAGCAGCTTGGCCGGTCCTACTCGGGCTTTCTTT. It encodes CGSSLAGPTRAFF.

The chain couples TRBV19 to TRBJ1-5; 7 nucleotides agree with TRBD1. CDR3 length: 12 amino acids. Trimming at V came to 11 bases and at J to 4 bases, leaving 5 bases not matched to a gene. Germline CDR1 LNHDA, CDR2 SQIVND (reference sequence). The CDR3: CAGGQPNQPQHF. The CDR3 DNA sequence: TGTGCCGGGGGACAGCCTAATCAGCCCCAGCATTTT.

The rearrangement uses TRBV12-3 or TRBV12-4 and TRBJ2-5; D is ambiguous. V was cut by 3 bases and J by 4 bases, with 12 bases left in between. The CDR3 covers 14 residues. The CDR3 sequence is CASSFHSPLETQYF. The CDR3 DNA is TGTGCCAGCAGTTTTCATTCCCCCTTAGAGACCCAGTACTTC.

This chain links TRBV6-1 with TRBJ2-5, with unresolved D. From germline, CDR1 is MNHNS and CDR2 SASEGT. Trimming cost V 6 bases and J 0 bases, with 11 bases left between them. The CDR3 consists of 14 residues. The CDR3 sequence: CASSSWLYQETQYF. The CDR3 region has the DNA TGTGCCAGCAGCTCTTGGCTGTACCAAGAGACCCAGTACTTC.

The V and J genes are TRBV5-1 and TRBJ1-2; D ambiguous. The V gene's germline CDR1 is SGHRS and CDR2 YFSETQ. CDR3 length: 14 amino acids. Trimming took 0 bases from V and 6 from J, leaving 12 bases between them. CDR3 nucleotides: TGCGCCAGCAGCTTGGGGGTACGGCATGATGGCTACACCTTC. It encodes CASSLGVRHDGYTF.

The sample holds many counts of this clonotype. This rearrangement joins TRBV2 to TRBJ2-7; 11 positions match TRBD2. The CDR3 covers 15 residues. The V segment lost 7 bases and the J segment 4 bases; nucleotides outside the gene matches: 9. Germline V gene data show CDR1 as SNHLY and CDR2 as FYNNEI. CDR3 nucleotide sequence: TGTGCCAGCAAACAGACCGGGACTAGCGGTTACGAGCAGTACTTC. The encoded protein is CASKQTGTSGYEQYF.

This clonotype was detected only a few times. The chain joins TRBV20-1 to TRBJ2-5; 7 nucleotides line up with TRBD1. The V and J ends lost 6 bases and 2 bases, in that order; junction bases with no gene match: 6. This CDR3 has 13 residues. Germline V CDR1 and CDR2: DFQATT, SNEGSKA (reference sequence). Here the CDR3 reads CSALGTAQETQYF. CDR3 DNA: TGCAGTGCCCTCGGGACAGCACAAGAGACCCAGTACTTC.

As to this clonotype: The junction and the germline gene differ at one end; a read error may be behind it. The chain employs TRBV29-1 and TRBJ2-7; the D is unclear. The germline gives CDR1 SQVTM, CDR2 ANQGSEA. This CDR3 region has 13 residues. The chain's CDR3 is CSVVPGSGYKQYF. CDR3 nucleotide sequence: TGCAGCGTTGTCCCCGGGTCCGGCTACAAGCAGTACTTC.

V usage is TRBV18 and J usage is TRBJ2-7; D possibly corresponds to TRBD2 (6 bases). V dropped 4 bases and J dropped 3 bases, with 16 bases sitting between them. The CDR3 is made up of 15 amino acids. Germline CDR1 reads KGHSH; CDR2 reads LQKENI. CDR3 residues: CASSLYGGLRYEQYF. CDR3 bases: TGTGCCAGCTCACTGTACGGAGGGCTCCGCTACGAGCAGTACTTC. The whole variable domain, filled in from reference TRBV18 and TRBJ2-7, reads NAGVMQNPRHLVRRRGQEARLRCSPMKGHSHVYWYRQLPEEGLKFMVYLQKENIIDESGMPKERFSAEFPKEGPSILRIQQVVRGDSAAYFCASSLYGGLRYEQYFGPGTRLTVT.